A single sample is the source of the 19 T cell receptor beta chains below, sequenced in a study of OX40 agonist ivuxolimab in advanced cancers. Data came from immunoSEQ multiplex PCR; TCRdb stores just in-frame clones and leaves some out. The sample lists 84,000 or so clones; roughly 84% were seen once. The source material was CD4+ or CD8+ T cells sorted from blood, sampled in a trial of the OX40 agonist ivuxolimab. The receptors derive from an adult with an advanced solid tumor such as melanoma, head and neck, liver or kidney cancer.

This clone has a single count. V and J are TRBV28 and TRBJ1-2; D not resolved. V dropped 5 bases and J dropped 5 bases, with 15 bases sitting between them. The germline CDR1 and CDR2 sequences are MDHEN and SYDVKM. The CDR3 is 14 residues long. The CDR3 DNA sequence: TGTGCCAGCAGTGGCGGTTGGGGAGGGTATGGCTACACCTTC. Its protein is CASSGGWGGYGYTF.

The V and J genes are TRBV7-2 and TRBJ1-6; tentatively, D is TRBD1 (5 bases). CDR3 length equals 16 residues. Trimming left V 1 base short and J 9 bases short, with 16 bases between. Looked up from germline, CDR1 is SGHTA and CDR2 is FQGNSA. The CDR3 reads CASSLVGRLGSSPLHF. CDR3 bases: TGTGCCAGCAGCTTAGTGGGACGGCTCGGCAGTTCACCCCTCCACTTT.

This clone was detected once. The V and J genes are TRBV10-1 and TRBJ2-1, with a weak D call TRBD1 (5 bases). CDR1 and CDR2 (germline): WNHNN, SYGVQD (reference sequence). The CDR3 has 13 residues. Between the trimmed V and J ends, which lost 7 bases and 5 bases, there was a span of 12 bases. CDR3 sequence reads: CASKRQTHNEQFF. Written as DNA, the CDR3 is TGCGCCAGCAAGAGACAGACTCACAATGAGCAGTTCTTC.

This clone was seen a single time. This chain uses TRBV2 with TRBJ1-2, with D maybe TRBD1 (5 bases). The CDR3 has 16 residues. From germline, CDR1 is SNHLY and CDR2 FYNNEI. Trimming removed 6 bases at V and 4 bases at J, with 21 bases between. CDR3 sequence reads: CASREFTGGNGYGYTF. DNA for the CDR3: TGTGCCAGCAGGGAATTTACAGGTGGGAATGGCTATGGCTACACCTTC.

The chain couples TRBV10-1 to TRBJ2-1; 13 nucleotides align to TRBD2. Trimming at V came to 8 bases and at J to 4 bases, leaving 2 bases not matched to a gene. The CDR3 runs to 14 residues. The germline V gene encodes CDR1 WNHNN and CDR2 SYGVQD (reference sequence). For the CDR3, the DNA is TGCGCCAGCTCACTAGCGGGGGGGTACAATGAGCAGTTCTTC. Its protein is CASSLAGGYNEQFF.

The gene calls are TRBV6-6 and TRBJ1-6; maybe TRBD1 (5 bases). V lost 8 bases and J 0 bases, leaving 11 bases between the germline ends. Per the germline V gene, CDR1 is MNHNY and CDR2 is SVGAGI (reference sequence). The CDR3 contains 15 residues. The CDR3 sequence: CASSKQGSYNSPLHF. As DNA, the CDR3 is TGTGCCAGCTCAAAGCAGGGCTCCTATAATTCACCCCTCCACTTT.

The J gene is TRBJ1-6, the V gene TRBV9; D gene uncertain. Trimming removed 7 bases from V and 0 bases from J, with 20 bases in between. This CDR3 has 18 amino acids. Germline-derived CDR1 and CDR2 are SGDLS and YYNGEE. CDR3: CASPDSQDLYSYNSPLHF. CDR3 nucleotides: TGTGCCAGCCCCGATTCCCAAGACCTTTACTCCTATAATTCACCCCTCCACTTT.

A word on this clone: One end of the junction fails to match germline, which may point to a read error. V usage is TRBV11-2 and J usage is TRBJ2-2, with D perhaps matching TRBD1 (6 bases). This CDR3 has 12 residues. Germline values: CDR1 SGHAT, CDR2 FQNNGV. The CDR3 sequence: CASSSTGRSLIF. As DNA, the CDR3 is TGTGCCAGCAGCTCGACAGGCCGGTCTTTGATTTTT.

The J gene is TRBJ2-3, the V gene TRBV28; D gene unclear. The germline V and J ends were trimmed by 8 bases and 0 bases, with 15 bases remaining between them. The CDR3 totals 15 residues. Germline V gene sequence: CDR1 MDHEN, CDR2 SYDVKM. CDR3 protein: CASFPTRLSTDTQYF. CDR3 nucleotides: TGTGCCAGCTTCCCCACCCGACTTAGCACAGATACGCAGTATTTT.

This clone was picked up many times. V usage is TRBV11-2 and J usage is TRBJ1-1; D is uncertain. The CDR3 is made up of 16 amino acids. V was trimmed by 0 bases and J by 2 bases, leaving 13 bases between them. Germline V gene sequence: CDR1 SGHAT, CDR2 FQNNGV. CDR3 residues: CASSLEFGRINTEAFF. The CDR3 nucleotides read TGTGCCAGCAGCTTAGAATTCGGACGGATTAACACTGAAGCTTTCTTT.

In DNA, the CDR3 is TGTGCCAGCAGCCCGGGGACCTACAATGAGCAGTTCTTC. It specifies CASSPGTYNEQFF. V usage is TRBV5-5 and J usage is TRBJ2-1; TRBD2 might be the D (5 bases). This CDR3 spans 13 amino acids. The V and J ends lost 4 bases and 2 bases respectively, with 7 bases between them. Germline V gene lookup returns CDR1 SGHKS and CDR2 YYEKEE (reference sequence).

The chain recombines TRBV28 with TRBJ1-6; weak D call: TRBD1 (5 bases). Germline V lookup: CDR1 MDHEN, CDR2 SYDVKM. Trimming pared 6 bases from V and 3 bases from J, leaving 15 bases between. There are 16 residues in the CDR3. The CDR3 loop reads CASSSGQGYYNSPLHF. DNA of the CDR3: TGTGCCAGCAGCTCGGGGCAGGGATACTATAATTCACCCCTCCACTTT.

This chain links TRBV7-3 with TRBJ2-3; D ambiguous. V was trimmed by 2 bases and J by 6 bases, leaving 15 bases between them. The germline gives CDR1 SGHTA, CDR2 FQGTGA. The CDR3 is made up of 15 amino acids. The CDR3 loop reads CASSLGSHAKDTQYF. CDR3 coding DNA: TGTGCCAGCAGCTTAGGCAGCCACGCGAAGGATACGCAGTATTTT.

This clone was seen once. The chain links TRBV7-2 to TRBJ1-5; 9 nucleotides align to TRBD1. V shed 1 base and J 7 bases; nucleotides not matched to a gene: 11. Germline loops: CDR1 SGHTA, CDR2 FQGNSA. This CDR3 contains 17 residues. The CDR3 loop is CASSLGLRSGTGQPQHF. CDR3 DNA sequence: TGTGCCAGCAGCTTAGGACTCCGATCCGGGACAGGGCAGCCCCAGCATTTT.

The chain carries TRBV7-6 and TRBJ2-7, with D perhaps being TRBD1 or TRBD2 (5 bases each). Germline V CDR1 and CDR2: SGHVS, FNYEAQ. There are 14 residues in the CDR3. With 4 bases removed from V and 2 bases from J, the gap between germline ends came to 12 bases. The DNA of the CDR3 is TGTGCCAGCAGCTACCAGCCGGGGCCCTACGAGCAGTACTTC. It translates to CASSYQPGPYEQYF.

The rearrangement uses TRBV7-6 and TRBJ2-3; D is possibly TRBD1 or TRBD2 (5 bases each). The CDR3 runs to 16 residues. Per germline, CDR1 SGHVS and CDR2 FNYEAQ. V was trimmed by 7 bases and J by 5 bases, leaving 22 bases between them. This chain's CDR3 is CASKGQWGKAGDTQYF. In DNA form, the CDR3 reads TGTGCCAGCAAGGGCCAGTGGGGGAAGGCTGGAGATACGCAGTATTTT.

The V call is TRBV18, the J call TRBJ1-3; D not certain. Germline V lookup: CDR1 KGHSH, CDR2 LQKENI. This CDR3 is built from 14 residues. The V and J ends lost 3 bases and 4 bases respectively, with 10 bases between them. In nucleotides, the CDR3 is TGTGCCAGCTCACCCCAAGACCAGGGAAACACCATATATTTT. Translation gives CASSPQDQGNTIYF. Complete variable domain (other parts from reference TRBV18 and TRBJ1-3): NAGVMQNPRHLVRRRGQEARLRCSPMKGHSHVYWYRQLPEEGLKFMVYLQKENIIDESGMPKERFSAEFPKEGPSILRIQQVVRGDSAAYFCASSPQDQGNTIYFGEGSWLTVV.

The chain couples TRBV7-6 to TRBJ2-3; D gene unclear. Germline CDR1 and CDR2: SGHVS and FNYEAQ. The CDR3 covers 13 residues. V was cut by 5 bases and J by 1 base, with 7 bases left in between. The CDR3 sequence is CASSTLGTDTQYF. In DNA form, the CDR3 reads TGTGCCAGCAGCACCCTGGGCACAGATACGCAGTATTTT. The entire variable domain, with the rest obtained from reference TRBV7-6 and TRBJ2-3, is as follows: GAGVSQSPRYKVTKRGQDVALRCDPISGHVSLYWYRQALGQGPEFLTYFNYEAQQDKSGLPNDRFSAERPEGSISTLTIQRTEQRDSAMYRCASSTLGTDTQYFGPGTRLTVL.

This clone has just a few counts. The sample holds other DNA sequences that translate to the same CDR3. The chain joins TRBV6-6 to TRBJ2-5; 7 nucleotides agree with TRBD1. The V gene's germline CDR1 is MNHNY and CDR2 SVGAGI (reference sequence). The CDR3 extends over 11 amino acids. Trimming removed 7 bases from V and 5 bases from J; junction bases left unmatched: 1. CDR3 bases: TGTGCCAGCAAGGGGGCCGAGACCCAGTACTTC. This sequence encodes CASKGAETQYF.